These 2 T cell receptor beta chains originate from one sample sequenced in a study of sequential checkpoint blockade in melanoma. The data were produced by immunoSEQ multiplex PCR, yet TCRdb's version contains in-frame clones alone and is incomplete. Of 25,000 to 35,000 clones listed, 83% are singletons. Indicated treatment: randomized to nivolumab then ipilimumab (arm A) or the reverse (arm B). The sample consisted of CD8+ T cells sorted from blood (inferred from file names), taken from a patient given nivolumab and ipilimumab in sequence. These receptors were obtained from a human donor with melanoma.

This sequence joins TRBV29-1 and TRBJ2-1; D not certain. The CDR3 extends over 14 amino acids. The germline V and J ends were trimmed by 6 bases and 0 bases, with 12 bases remaining between them. Germline CDR1 and CDR2: SQVTM and ANQGSEA. The CDR3 is CSVAGQSSYNEQFF. The DNA of the CDR3 is TGCAGCGTGGCTGGGCAGAGCTCCTACAATGAGCAGTTCTTC.

This sequence joins TRBV19 and TRBJ2-2; no reliable D call. The germline V gene has CDR1 LNHDA and CDR2 SQIVND (reference sequence). The CDR3 extends over 13 amino acids. V was trimmed by 1 base and J by 6 bases, leaving 6 bases between them. In DNA form, the CDR3 reads TGTGCCAGTAGTATAGGGAGCGCCGGGGAGCTGTTTTTT. Encoded protein: CASSIGSAGELFF.